The next 24 T cell receptor beta chains were all read from a single sample in a study of identical twins. One entry per CDR3 protein, called by TCRdb with MiXCR from the 5' RACE reads. This table holds 550,000 to 700,000 distinct CDR3 sequences, about 20% found once. These data also formed part of another study, on T cells expressing NK-cell markers.

Sequencing was performed on PBMCs. These TCRs come from a woman between 18 and 29 years old in good health.

This clonotype appeared a few times. The chain links TRBV9 to TRBJ2-1, with TRBD2 matching over 11 bases. Germline V gene data show CDR1 as SGDLS and CDR2 as YYNGEE. The CDR3 loop spans 15 amino acids. The V and J ends lost 2 bases and 7 bases, in that order; junction bases with no gene match: 5. The CDR3: CASSVSGGAGNEQFF. CDR3 in DNA: TGTGCCAGCAGCGTTAGCGGGGGGGCGGGGAATGAGCAGTTCTTC.

V is TRBV20-1 and J is TRBJ2-5; TRBD2 matches at 14 bases. Germline assignment: CDR1 DFQATT and CDR2 SNEGSKA (reference sequence). V shed 1 base and J 2 bases; nucleotides not matched to a gene: 3. The CDR3 sequence is 16 residues long. The CDR3: CSARGGTSGGQETQYF. CDR3 nucleotide sequence: TGCAGTGCTAGAGGTGGGACTAGCGGGGGTCAAGAGACCCAGTACTTC.

The chain uses TRBV11-2 and TRBJ2-3, with D unresolved. The CDR3 runs 14 residues. Deletions cut 2 bases from V and 4 bases from J, with 10 bases between. Germline V gives CDR1 SGHAT, CDR2 FQNNGV. The chain's CDR3 is CASSLIIGPDTQYF. CDR3 sequence (DNA): TGTGCCAGCAGCTTAATTATAGGCCCAGATACGCAGTATTTT.

This clonotype was seen many times. V and J are TRBV20-1 and TRBJ1-4; TRBD1 agrees at 7 bases. The junction had 4 bases not matched to a gene; V was cut back by 0 bases and J by 3 bases. Per germline, CDR1 DFQATT and CDR2 SNEGSKA (reference sequence). This CDR3 region has 15 residues. The CDR3: CSARDQRGPNEKLFF. The CDR3 DNA reads as TGCAGTGCTAGAGACCAGAGGGGGCCTAATGAAAAACTGTTTTTT.

In its sample, this clonotype was seen a few times. This chain joins TRBV20-1 and TRBJ2-1; no firm D call. The CDR3 contains 13 residues. Trimming left V 2 bases short and J 0 bases short, with 5 bases between. Per the germline V gene, CDR1 is DFQATT and CDR2 is SNEGSKA (reference sequence). The CDR3 DNA follows: TGCAGTGCTAGACCCCGCTCCTACAATGAGCAGTTCTTC. This translates into CSARPRSYNEQFF.

This clonotype was counted between two and nine times. J is TRBJ1-1 and V is TRBV5-1; no reliable D call. The CDR3 is 13 residues long. Between the trimmed V and J ends, which lost 1 base and 1 base, there was a span of 5 bases. Germline V CDR1 and CDR2: SGHRS, YFSETQ. This chain's CDR3 is CASSLQWNTEAFF. DNA of the CDR3: TGCGCCAGCAGCTTGCAATGGAACACTGAAGCTTTCTTT. Together with reference TRBV5-1 and TRBJ1-1, the CDR3 gives the full variable domain: KAGVTQTPRYLIKTRGQQVTLSCSPISGHRSVSWYQQTPGQGLQFLFEYFSETQRNKGNFPGRFSGRQFSNSRSEMNVSTLELGDSALYLCASSLQWNTEAFFGQGTRLTVV.

This chain joins TRBV20-1 and TRBJ2-4, with a weak D call TRBD1 (6 bases). The CDR3 loop spans 14 amino acids. V gave up 3 bases and J gave up 4 bases, with 13 bases separating them. The V gene's germline CDR1 is DFQATT and CDR2 SNEGSKA (reference sequence). CDR3 sequence reads: CSARSGTPKNIQYF. The CDR3 region has the DNA TGCAGTGCTAGGTCCGGGACACCTAAAAACATTCAGTACTTC.

V and J are TRBV6-1 and TRBJ1-3; D might be TRBD1 (6 bases). V was cut by 4 bases and J by 4 bases, with 14 bases left in between. This CDR3 is 15 amino acids long. Germline-derived CDR1 and CDR2 are MNHNS and SASEGT. The CDR3 sequence: CASSVNRVSGNTIYF. The CDR3 coding sequence is TGTGCCAGCAGTGTCAACAGGGTATCAGGAAACACCATATATTTT.

The table lists this clonotype with a few counts. V and J are TRBV5-5 and TRBJ2-5; 10 positions agree with TRBD2. The CDR3 is made up of 15 amino acids. V gave up 0 bases and J gave up 7 bases; unmatched junction bases: 6. Looked up from germline, CDR1 is SGHKS and CDR2 is YYEKEE (reference sequence). In DNA form, the CDR3 reads TGTGCCAGCAGCTTGGTAACTAGCGGGGATGGGACCCAGTACTTC. This encodes CASSLVTSGDGTQYF.

This clonotype was observed at least ten times. In DNA form, the CDR3 reads TGTGCCAGCAGCTTAGGACAGGACACCGGGGAGCTGTTTTTT. This translates into CASSLGQDTGELFF. The chain has TRBV13 and TRBJ2-2; tentatively, D is TRBD1 (5 bases). Germline V gene data show CDR1 as PRHDT and CDR2 as FYEKMQ (reference sequence). The V and J ends lost 0 bases and 3 bases respectively, with 5 bases between them. The CDR3 has 14 residues.

V and J are TRBV12-3 or TRBV12-4 and TRBJ2-4, with D uncertain. V dropped 6 bases and J dropped 6 bases, with 12 bases sitting between them. This CDR3 is built from 13 residues. The CDR3 DNA is TGTGCCAGCAGCCTCCAGTATGGAAACATTCAGTACTTC. This gives the protein CASSLQYGNIQYF.

This rearrangement joins TRBV7-6 to TRBJ2-5, with 11 bases aligning to TRBD2. The CDR3 contains 15 residues. Unmatched junction bases numbered 8, after V lost 6 bases and J lost 5 bases. Germline V lookup: CDR1 SGHVS, CDR2 FNYEAQ. The CDR3 DNA is TGTGCCAGCAGACAAAGACTAGCGGGGTATGAGACCCAGTACTTC. It yields the protein CASRQRLAGYETQYF.

This clonotype was found a few times. V gene TRBV20-1 combines with J gene TRBJ2-1; 8 positions agree with TRBD1. With V trimmed by 5 bases and J by 8 bases, 8 bases remained unmatched. The CDR3 loop spans 13 amino acids. Germline-derived CDR1 and CDR2 are DFQATT and SNEGSKA (reference sequence). CDR3 nucleotide sequence: TGCAGTGCTCGGACAGGGCATAGGGATGAGCAGTTCTTC. Translating it yields CSARTGHRDEQFF.

The CDR3, as DNA: TGTGCCAGCAGCTTGAGATCAGAGAGGTCCTACGAGCAGTACTTC. It yields the protein CASSLRSERSYEQYF. The rearrangement links TRBV7-2 to TRBJ2-7, with no clear D. Germline-derived CDR1 and CDR2 are SGHTA and FQGNSA. The V end lost 3 bases, the J end lost 1 base, and 13 bases lay between the germline ends. The CDR3 contains 15 residues.

The rearrangement joins TRBV7-6 to TRBJ2-7; D unclear. Germline assignment: CDR1 SGHVS and CDR2 FNYEAQ. V lost 2 bases and J lost 6, with 11 bases in between. The CDR3 runs 13 residues. The DNA for the CDR3 is TGTGCCAGCAGCTTACGGGTTACCGGCGAGCAGTACTTC. This translates into CASSLRVTGEQYF.

This clonotype was detected a few times. The rearrangement links TRBV29-1 to TRBJ2-2; TRBD2 is a possible D gene (5 bases). CDR3 length: 14 residues. Germline V gene lookup returns CDR1 SQVTM and CDR2 ANQGSEA. Trimming pared 5 bases from V and 3 bases from J, leaving 13 bases between. The CDR3 DNA reads TGCAGCGTTAAGGGTCAGAGGGACACCGGGGAGCTGTTTTTT. Protein: CSVKGQRDTGELFF.

This clonotype was detected a few times. This chain joins TRBV10-3 and TRBJ2-7; the D call may be TRBD1 or TRBD2 (5 bases each). Germline V gives CDR1 ENHRY, CDR2 SYGVKD. This CDR3 is 14 amino acids long. V was clipped by 3 bases and J by 6 bases, with 15 bases between them. CDR3 sequence reads: CAISDGTGGGEQYF. For the CDR3, the DNA is TGTGCCATCAGTGATGGGACCGGTGGAGGCGAGCAGTACTTC.

This chain connects TRBV12-3 or TRBV12-4 to TRBJ2-5, with TRBD2 matching over 9 bases. Trimming removed 2 bases from V and 5 bases from J; junction bases left unmatched: 6. This CDR3 comprises 15 residues. In DNA form, the CDR3 reads TGTGCCAGCAGTTTACGGAGTAGCGGGAGCGAGACCCAGTACTTC. Translating it yields CASSLRSSGSETQYF.

This clonotype was observed a few times. V usage is TRBV12-3 or TRBV12-4 and J usage is TRBJ1-2, with D unresolved. V was cut by 2 bases and J by 4 bases, with 8 bases left in between. The CDR3 length is 13 residues. The CDR3 DNA follows: TGTGCCAGCAGTTTAAACAGCCTCTATGGCTACACCTTC. This gives the protein CASSLNSLYGYTF.

The V gene is TRBV2, the J gene TRBJ2-1, with D tentatively TRBD2 (5 bases). The CDR3 is made up of 16 amino acids. Trimming pared 1 base from V and 1 base from J, leaving 11 bases between. Germline V CDR1 and CDR2: SNHLY, FYNNEI. In DNA, the CDR3 is TGTGCCAGCAGTGAAGTCAGCGGTTCTTCCTACAATGAGCAGTTCTTC. Translating it yields CASSEVSGSSYNEQFF.

The chain is built from TRBV29-1 and TRBJ2-5; no clear D. The germline CDR1 and CDR2 sequences are SQVTM and ANQGSEA. The CDR3 is 12 residues long. The V gene lost 5 bases and the J gene lost 3 bases, with 10 bases spanning the gap. In nucleotides, the CDR3 is TGCAGCGTTCCAAGTGGGGAAGAGACCCAGTACTTC. Its protein is CSVPSGEETQYF.

J is TRBJ2-1 and V is TRBV6-1; D gene unclear. Deletions cut 9 bases from V and 0 bases from J, with 12 bases between. Germline CDR1 is MNHNS and CDR2 is SASEGT. The CDR3 contains 14 residues. The CDR3 nucleotides read TGTGCCAGGGTGGACCCGAGCTCCTACAATGAGCAGTTCTTC. Protein product: CARVDPSSYNEQFF.

The CDR3 sequence: CSAVDDRGGVTDTQYF. CDR3 in DNA: TGCAGTGCGGTAGACGACCGGGGGGGTGTCACAGATACGCAGTATTTT. The chain links TRBV20-1 to TRBJ2-3; 8 positions match TRBD2. The V segment lost 6 bases and the J segment 2 bases; nucleotides outside the gene matches: 13. CDR1 is DFQATT, CDR2 SNEGSKA, per germline (reference sequence). The CDR3 runs to 16 residues.

This chain joins TRBV7-9 and TRBJ2-5; 8 nucleotides match TRBD1. The CDR3 loop spans 16 amino acids. V shed 5 bases, J shed 4 bases, and the junction held 12 bases outside the gene matches. The V gene's germline CDR1 is SEHNR and CDR2 FQNEAQ (reference sequence). The CDR3 region is CASSPDRVVSRETQYF. The DNA for the CDR3 is TGTGCCAGCAGCCCGGACAGGGTAGTGTCTCGAGAGACCCAGTACTTC.